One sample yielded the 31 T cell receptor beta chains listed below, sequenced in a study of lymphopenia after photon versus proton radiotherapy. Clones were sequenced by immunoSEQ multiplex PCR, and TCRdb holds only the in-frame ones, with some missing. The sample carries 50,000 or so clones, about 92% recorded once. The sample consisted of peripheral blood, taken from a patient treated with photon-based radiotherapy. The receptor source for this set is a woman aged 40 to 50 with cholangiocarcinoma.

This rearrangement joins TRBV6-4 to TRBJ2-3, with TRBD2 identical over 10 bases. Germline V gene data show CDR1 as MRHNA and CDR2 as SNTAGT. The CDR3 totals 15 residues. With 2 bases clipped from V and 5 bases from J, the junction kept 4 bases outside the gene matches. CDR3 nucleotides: TGTGCCAGCAGTGACGCAGCGGGAGGGATAGATACGCAGTATTTT. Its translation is CASSDAAGGIDTQYF.

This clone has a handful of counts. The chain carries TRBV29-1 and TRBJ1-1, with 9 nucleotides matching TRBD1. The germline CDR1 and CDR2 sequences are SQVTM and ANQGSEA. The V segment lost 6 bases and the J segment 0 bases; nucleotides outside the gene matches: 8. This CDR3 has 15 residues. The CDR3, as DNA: TGCAGCGTAGGCACGGACAGGGGATTGAACACTGAAGCTTTCTTT. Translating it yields CSVGTDRGLNTEAFF.

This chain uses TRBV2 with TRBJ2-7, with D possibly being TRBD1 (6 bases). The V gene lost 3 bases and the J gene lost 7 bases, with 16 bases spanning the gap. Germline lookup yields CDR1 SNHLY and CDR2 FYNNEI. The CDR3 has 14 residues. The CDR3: CASSEQRPTGEQYF. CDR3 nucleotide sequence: TGTGCCAGCAGTGAGCAGCGTCCCACAGGGGAGCAGTACTTC.

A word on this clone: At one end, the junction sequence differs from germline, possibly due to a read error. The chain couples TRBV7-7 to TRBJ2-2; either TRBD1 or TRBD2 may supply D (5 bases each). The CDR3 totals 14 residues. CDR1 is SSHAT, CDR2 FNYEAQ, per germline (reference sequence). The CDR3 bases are TGTGCTAGCAGCTTACCAGGGAGTACCGGGGAGCTGTTTTTT. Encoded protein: CASSLPGSTGELFF.

The CDR3 loop is CASGLSWQGGNEKLFF. The CDR3 DNA reads TGTGCCAGTGGCCTGAGTTGGCAGGGGGGTAATGAAAAACTGTTTTTT. This rearrangement joins TRBV19 to TRBJ1-4; 7 bases agree with TRBD1. The CDR3 has 16 amino acids. Germline CDR1 is LNHDA and CDR2 is SQIVND (reference sequence). J was trimmed by 4 bases and V by 8 bases; bases with no gene match: 13. Based on the CDR3 plus reference TRBV19 and TRBJ1-4, the full variable domain is DGGITQSPKYLFRKEGQNVTLSCEQNLNHDAMYWYRQDPGQGLRLIYYSQIVNDFQKGDIAEGYSVSREKKESFPLTVTSAQKNPTAFYLCASGLSWQGGNEKLFFGSGTQLSVL.

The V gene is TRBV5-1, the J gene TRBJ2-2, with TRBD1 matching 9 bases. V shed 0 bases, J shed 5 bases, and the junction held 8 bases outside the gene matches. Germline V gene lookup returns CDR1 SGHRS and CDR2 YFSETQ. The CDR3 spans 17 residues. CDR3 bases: TGCGCCAGCAGCTTGGGATCCCTTGGACAGGGGACCGGGGAGCTGTTTTTT. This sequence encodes CASSLGSLGQGTGELFF.

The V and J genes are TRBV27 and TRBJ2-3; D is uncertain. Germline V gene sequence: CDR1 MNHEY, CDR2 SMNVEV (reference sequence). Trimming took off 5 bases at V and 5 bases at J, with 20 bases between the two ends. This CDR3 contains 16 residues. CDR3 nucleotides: TGTGCCAGCAGTACAACTAATGTCGGGCGCATAGATACGCAGTATTTT. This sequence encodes CASSTTNVGRIDTQYF.

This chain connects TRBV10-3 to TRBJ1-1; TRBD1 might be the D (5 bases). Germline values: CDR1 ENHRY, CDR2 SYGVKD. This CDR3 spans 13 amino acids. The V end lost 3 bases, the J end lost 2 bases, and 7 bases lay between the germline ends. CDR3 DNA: TGTGCCATCAGTGACAGGGATAACACTGAAGCTTTCTTT. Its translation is CAISDRDNTEAFF.

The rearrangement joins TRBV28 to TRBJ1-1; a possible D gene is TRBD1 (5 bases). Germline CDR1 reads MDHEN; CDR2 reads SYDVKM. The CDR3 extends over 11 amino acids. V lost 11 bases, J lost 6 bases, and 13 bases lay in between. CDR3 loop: CAAGGFAEAFF. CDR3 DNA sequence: TGTGCCGCGGGGGGTTTCGCTGAAGCTTTCTTT. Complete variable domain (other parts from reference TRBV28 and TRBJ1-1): DVKVTQSSRYLVKRTGEKVFLECVQDMDHENMFWYRQDPGLGLRLIYFSYDVKMKEKGDIPEGYSVSREKKERFSLILESASTNQTSMYLCAAGGFAEAFFGQGTRLTVV.

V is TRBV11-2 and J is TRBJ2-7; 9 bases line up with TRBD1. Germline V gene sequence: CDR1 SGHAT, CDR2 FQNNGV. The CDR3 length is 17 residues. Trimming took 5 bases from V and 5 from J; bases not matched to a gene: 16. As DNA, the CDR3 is TGTGCCAGCAGCCCCCGATCAGCGGGGACAGGGATAAACGAGCAGTACTTC. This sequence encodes CASSPRSAGTGINEQYF.

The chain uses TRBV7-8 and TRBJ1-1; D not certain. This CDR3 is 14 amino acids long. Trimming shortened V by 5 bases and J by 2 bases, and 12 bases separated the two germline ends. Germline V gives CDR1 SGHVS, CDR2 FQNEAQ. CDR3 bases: TGTGCCAGCAGCCAAGCCGGGCCCAACACTGAAGCTTTCTTT. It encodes CASSQAGPNTEAFF.

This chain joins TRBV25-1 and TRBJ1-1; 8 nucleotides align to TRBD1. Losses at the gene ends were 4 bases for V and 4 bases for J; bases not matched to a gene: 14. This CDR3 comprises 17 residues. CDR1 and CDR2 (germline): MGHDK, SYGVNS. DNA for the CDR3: TGTGCCAGCAGTGTTTTCGGGTGGAGGACAGGGAGCACTGAAGCTTTCTTT. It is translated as CASSVFGWRTGSTEAFF.

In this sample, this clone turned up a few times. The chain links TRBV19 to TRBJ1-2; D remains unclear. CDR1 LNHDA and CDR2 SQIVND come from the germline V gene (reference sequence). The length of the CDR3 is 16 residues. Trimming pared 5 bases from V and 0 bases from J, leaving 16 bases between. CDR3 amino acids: CASSSSARQSNYGYTF. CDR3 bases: TGTGCCAGTAGTTCTTCGGCCAGGCAATCTAACTATGGCTACACCTTC.

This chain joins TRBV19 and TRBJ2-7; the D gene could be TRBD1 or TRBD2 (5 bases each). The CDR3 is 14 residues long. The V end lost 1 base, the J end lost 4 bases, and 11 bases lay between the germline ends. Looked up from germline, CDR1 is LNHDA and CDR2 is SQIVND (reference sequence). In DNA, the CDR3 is TGTGCCAGTAGTATAGGGGGGATCGGTTACGAGCAGTACTTC. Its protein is CASSIGGIGYEQYF.

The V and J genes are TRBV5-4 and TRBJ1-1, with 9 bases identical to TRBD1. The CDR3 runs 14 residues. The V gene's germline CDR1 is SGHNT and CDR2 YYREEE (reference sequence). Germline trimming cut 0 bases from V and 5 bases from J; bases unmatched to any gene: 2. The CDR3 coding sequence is TGTGCCAGCAGCTTGGTTGACAGGGGGACTGAAGCTTTCTTT. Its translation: CASSLVDRGTEAFF.

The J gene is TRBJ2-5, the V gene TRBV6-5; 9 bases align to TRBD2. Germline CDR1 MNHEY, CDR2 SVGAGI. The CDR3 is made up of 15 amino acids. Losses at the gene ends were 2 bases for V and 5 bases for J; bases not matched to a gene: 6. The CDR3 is CASSYAWTSVETQYF. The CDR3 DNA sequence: TGTGCCAGCAGTTACGCCTGGACTAGCGTTGAGACCCAGTACTTC.

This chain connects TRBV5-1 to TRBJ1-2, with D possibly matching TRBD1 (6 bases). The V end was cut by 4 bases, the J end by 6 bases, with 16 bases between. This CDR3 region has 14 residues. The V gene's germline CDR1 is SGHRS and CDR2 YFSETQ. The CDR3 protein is CASSLVKGDDGYTF. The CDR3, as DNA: TGCGCCAGCAGCCTCGTCAAGGGGGATGATGGCTACACCTTC. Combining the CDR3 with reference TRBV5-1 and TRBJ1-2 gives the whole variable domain KAGVTQTPRYLIKTRGQQVTLSCSPISGHRSVSWYQQTPGQGLQFLFEYFSETQRNKGNFPGRFSGRQFSNSRSEMNVSTLELGDSALYLCASSLVKGDDGYTFGSGTRLTVV.

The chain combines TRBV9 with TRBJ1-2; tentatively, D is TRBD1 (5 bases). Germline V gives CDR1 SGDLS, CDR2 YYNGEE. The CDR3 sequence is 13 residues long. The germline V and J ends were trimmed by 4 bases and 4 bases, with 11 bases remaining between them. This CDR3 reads CASSLQDTYGYTF. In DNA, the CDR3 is TGTGCCAGCAGCCTACAGGATACCTATGGCTACACCTTC.

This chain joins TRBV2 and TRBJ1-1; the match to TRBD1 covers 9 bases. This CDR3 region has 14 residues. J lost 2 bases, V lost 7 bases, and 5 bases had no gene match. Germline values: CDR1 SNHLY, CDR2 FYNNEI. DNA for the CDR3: TGTGCCAGCACCCCGGGACAGGGTAACACTGAAGCTTTCTTT. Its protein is CASTPGQGNTEAFF.

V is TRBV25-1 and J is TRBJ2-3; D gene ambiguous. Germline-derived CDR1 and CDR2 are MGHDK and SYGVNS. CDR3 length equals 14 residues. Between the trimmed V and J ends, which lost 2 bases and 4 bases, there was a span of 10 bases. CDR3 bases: TGTGCCAGCAGTGAACCCCAAGGATCAGATACGCAGTATTTT. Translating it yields CASSEPQGSDTQYF.

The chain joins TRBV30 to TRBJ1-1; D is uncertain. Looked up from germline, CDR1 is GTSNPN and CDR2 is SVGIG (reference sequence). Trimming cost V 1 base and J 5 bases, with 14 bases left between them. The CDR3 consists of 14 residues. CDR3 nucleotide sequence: TGTGCCTGGAGTGGCCTCCGGGCGTCAACTGAAGCTTTCTTT. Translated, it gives CAWSGLRASTEAFF. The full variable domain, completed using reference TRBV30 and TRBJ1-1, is SQTIHQWPATLVQPVGSPLSLECTVEGTSNPNLYWYRQAAGRGLQLLFYSVGIGQISSEVPQNLSASRPQDRQFILSSKKLLLSDSGFYLCAWSGLRASTEAFFGQGTRLTVV.

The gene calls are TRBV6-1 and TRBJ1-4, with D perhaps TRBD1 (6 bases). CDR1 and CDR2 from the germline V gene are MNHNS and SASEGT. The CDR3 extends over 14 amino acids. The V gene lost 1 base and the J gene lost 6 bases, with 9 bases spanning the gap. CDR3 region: CASSEVGTYEKLFF. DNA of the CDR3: TGTGCCAGCAGTGAAGTGGGGACATATGAAAAACTGTTTTTT.

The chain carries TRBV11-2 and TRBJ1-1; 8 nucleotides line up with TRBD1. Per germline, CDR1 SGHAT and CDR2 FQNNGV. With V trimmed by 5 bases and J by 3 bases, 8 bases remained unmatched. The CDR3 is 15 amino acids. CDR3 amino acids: CASSARQGWDTEAFF. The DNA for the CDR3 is TGTGCCAGCAGCGCCCGACAGGGGTGGGACACTGAAGCTTTCTTT.

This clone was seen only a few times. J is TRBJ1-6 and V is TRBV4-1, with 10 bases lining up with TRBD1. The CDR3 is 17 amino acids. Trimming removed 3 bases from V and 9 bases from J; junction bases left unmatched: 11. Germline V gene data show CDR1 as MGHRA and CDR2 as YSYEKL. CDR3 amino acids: CASSHQLPRTGGSPLHF. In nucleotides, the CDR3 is TGCGCCAGCAGCCATCAACTACCTCGGACAGGGGGTTCACCCCTCCACTTT.

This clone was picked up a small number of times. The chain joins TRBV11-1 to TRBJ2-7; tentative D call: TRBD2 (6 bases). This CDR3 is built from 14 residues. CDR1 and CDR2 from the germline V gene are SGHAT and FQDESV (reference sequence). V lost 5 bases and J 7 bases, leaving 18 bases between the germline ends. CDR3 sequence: CASSPRGGIREQYF. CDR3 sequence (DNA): TGTGCCAGCAGCCCCCGAGGCGGGATACGGGAGCAGTACTTC.

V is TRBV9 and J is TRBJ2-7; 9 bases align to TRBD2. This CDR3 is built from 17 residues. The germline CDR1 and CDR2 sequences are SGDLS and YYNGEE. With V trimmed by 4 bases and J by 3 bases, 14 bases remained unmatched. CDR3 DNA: TGTGCCAGCAGCCCCCAGGGGGGAGTAGCGGGGGTCTACGAGCAGTACTTC. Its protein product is CASSPQGGVAGVYEQYF.

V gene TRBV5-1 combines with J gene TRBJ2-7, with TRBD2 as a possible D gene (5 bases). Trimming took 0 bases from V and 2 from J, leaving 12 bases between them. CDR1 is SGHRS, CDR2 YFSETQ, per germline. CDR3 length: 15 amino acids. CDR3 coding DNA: TGCGCCAGCAGCTTGGGCGCCGGGGTCACCTACGAGCAGTACTTC. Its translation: CASSLGAGVTYEQYF.

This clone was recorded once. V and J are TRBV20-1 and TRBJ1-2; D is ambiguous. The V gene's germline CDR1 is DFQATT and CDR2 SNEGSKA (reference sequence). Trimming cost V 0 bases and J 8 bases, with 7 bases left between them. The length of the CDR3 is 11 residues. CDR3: CSARESGGYTF. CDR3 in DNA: TGCAGTGCTAGAGAAAGTGGCGGCTACACCTTC.

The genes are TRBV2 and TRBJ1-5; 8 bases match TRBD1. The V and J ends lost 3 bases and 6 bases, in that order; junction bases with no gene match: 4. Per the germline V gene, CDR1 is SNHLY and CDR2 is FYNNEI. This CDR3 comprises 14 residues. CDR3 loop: CASSDDRGGQPQHF. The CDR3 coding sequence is TGTGCCAGCAGTGACGACAGGGGAGGTCAGCCCCAGCATTTT.

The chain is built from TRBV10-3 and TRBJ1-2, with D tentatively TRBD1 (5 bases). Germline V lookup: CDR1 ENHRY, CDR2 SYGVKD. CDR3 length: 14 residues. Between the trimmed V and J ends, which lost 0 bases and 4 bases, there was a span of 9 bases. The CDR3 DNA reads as TGTGCCATCAGTGAGTCGGGGGAACTCTATGGCTACACCTTC. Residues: CAISESGELYGYTF.

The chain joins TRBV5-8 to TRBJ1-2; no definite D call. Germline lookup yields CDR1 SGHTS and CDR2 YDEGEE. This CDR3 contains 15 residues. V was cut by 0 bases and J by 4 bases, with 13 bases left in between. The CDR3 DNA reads TGTGCCAGCAGCTTGGTACGGGTGGTAAGCTATGGCTACACCTTC. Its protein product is CASSLVRVVSYGYTF.